The 16 T cell receptor beta chains presented below share a single source sample, sequenced in a study of Graves' ophthalmopathy and Graves' hyperthyroidism (dated by TCRdb to between 2018 and 2020). Reads for this sample came from an Illumina HiSeq 2000. TCR beta CDR3 regions were amplified from RNA transcripts for repertoire sequencing. A first-round RT-PCR used HTBI primers with the Qiagen OneStep RT-PCR kit, followed by a second-round multiplex PCR, size selection and purification. TCRdb reworked the public reads: Q25 trimming with fastp, MiXCR clone assembly, productive beta chains retained. Identical CDR3 protein sequences are pooled into one entry, listed with their most common genes and DNA. The table for this sample lists over 650,000 distinct CDR3 sequences; roughly 39% of them were counted only once. Of the sample, about 3.3% is held by the ten largest clones. The sequenced sample consisted of peripheral blood. Every receptor here comes from an adult man with Graves' ophthalmopathy.

Points on this clonotype: A single base separates this from a much larger clone, so it may be a read error. The chain employs TRBV10-2 and TRBJ1-1; D remains ambiguous. The CDR3 is made up of 11 amino acids. Germline CDR1 and CDR2: WSHSY and SAAADI. The CDR3 protein is CASELNTEALF. The CDR3 DNA reads as TGTGCCAGCGAGTTGAACACTGAAGCTCTCTTT.

This clonotype was detected only once. Compared with germline, one end of the junction differs, possibly owing to a read error. The rearrangement joins TRBV2 to TRBJ1-1; D perhaps matches TRBD1 (5 bases). This CDR3 comprises 13 residues. The germline V gene encodes CDR1 SNHLY and CDR2 FYNNEI. DNA for the CDR3: TGTGCCGGCAGGACGGACATGAACACTGAAGCTTTCTTT. Its protein product is CAGRTDMNTEAFF.

This clonotype was observed many times. The chain couples TRBV9 to TRBJ1-2; 9 bases agree with TRBD1. The trim removed 4 bases at V and 3 bases at J, leaving 10 bases unmatched. Germline lookup yields CDR1 SGDLS and CDR2 YYNGEE. The CDR3 runs 16 residues. CDR3 loop: CASSSGQGGFYYGYTF. CDR3 coding DNA: TGTGCCAGCAGCTCGGGACAGGGCGGCTTTTACTATGGCTACACCTTC.

Comment on this clonotype: A much larger clonotype is one base distant, so this may be a read error. The V and J genes are TRBV15 and TRBJ1-1; TRBD1 matches 7 bases. J gave up 5 bases and V 6 bases, and 9 bases lay outside the gene matches. Germline V lookup: CDR1 LNHNV, CDR2 YYDKDF (reference sequence). CDR3 length: 14 residues. This CDR3 is CATSNLAGGTEAFF. The CDR3 nucleotides read TGTGCCACCAGTAACCTCGCAGGGGGAACTGAAGCTTTCTTT. Full variable domain (rest looked up from reference TRBV15 and TRBJ1-1): DAMVIQNPRYQVTQFGKPVTLSCSQTLNHNVMYWYQQKSSQAPKLLFHYYDKDFNNEADTPDNFQSRRPNTSFCFLDIRSPGLGDTAMYLCATSNLAGGTEAFFGQGTRLTVV.

This clonotype was counted ten times or more. The V call is TRBV7-9, the J call TRBJ2-7; TRBD1 agrees at 7 bases. Germline CDR1 is SEHNR and CDR2 is FQNEAQ (reference sequence). This CDR3 spans 12 amino acids. Trimming removed 5 bases from V and 6 bases from J; junction bases left unmatched: 4. The CDR3 region has the DNA TGTGCCAGCAGCCTTACAGGGGCCGAGCAGTACTTC. Encoded protein: CASSLTGAEQYF.

The sample holds many counts of this clonotype. V usage is TRBV12-3 or TRBV12-4 and J usage is TRBJ1-3, with 7 bases matching TRBD1. V lost 5 bases, J lost 8 bases, and 9 bases stayed unmatched. The CDR3 consists of 14 residues. The CDR3 DNA is TGTGCCAGCAGTCCCACGACAGGGCGAGACACCATATATTTT. Translated: CASSPTTGRDTIYF.

This clonotype was detected only a few times. The V call is TRBV3-1, the J call TRBJ1-2; D not certain. V dropped 10 bases and J dropped 4 bases, with 13 bases sitting between them. The germline V gene has CDR1 LGHDT and CDR2 YNNKEL (reference sequence). The CDR3 runs to 12 residues. The CDR3 region is CATNNLFYGYTF. As DNA, the CDR3 is TGTGCCACCAACAACCTATTCTATGGCTACACCTTC.

This clonotype occurred many times. The chain recombines TRBV5-1 with TRBJ1-2; possible D gene TRBD1, 5 bases. Germline lookup yields CDR1 SGHRS and CDR2 YFSETQ. Trimming shortened V by 4 bases and J by 7 bases, and 14 bases separated the two germline ends. This CDR3 has 13 residues. This CDR3 reads CASSRDSPFGYTF. The CDR3, as DNA: TGCGCCAGCAGCCGTGACAGTCCCTTTGGCTACACCTTC.

The J gene is TRBJ2-7, the V gene TRBV3-1; D not resolved. Trimming shortened V by 0 bases and J by 5 bases, and 14 bases separated the two germline ends. Germline V gene lookup returns CDR1 LGHDT and CDR2 YNNKEL (reference sequence). CDR3 length: 15 amino acids. As DNA, the CDR3 is TGTGCCAGCAGCCAAGAGGTAGGGATGAGCCACGAGCAGTACTTC. It yields the protein CASSQEVGMSHEQYF.

The chain links TRBV19 to TRBJ2-2, with D perhaps TRBD1 or TRBD2 (5 bases each). Germline CDR1 is LNHDA and CDR2 is SQIVND (reference sequence). Trimming removed 9 bases from V and 5 bases from J, with 16 bases in between. The CDR3 consists of 14 residues. The CDR3 DNA reads TGTGCCAGCACCCCCTGGGGGAGTACCGGGGAGCTGTTTTTT. It encodes CASTPWGSTGELFF.

This clonotype has only a few counts. This sequence joins TRBV6-1 and TRBJ1-4; D ambiguous. CDR1 MNHNS and CDR2 SASEGT come from the germline V gene. The V and J ends lost 4 bases and 4 bases respectively, with 13 bases between them. The CDR3 covers 15 residues. CDR3 nucleotide sequence: TGTGCCAGCAGTGGCTCCCGCCCGTTTAATGAAAAACTGTTTTTT. Translating gives CASSGSRPFNEKLFF.

This clonotype was counted once. The rearrangement joins TRBV11-1 to TRBJ2-7; 10 nucleotides match TRBD2. This CDR3 has 13 residues. Germline V CDR1 and CDR2: SGHAT, FQDESV (reference sequence). The DNA for the CDR3 is TGTGACCCACTTGCTAGCGGGAGCTACGAGCAGTACTTC. Amino acids: CDPLASGSYEQYF. The full variable domain, completed using reference TRBV11-1 and TRBJ2-7, is EAEVAQSPRYKITEKSQAVAFWCDPISGHATLYWYRQILGQGPELLVQFQDESVVDDSQLPKDRFSAERLKGVDSTLKIQPAELGDSAMYLCDPLASGSYEQYFGPGTRLTVT.

This clonotype has ten or more counts. The chain employs TRBV7-2 and TRBJ1-2; no clear D gene. Germline V gene sequence: CDR1 SGHTA, CDR2 FQGNSA. The CDR3 contains 15 residues. V dropped 1 base and J dropped 1 base, with 10 bases sitting between them. The DNA for the CDR3 is TGTGCCAGCAGCTTAGGGACCCAAATTAACTATGGCTACACCTTC. Its translation: CASSLGTQINYGYTF.

V and J are TRBV7-9 and TRBJ1-4, with D perhaps TRBD1 (6 bases). The germline V and J ends were trimmed by 4 bases and 0 bases, with 36 bases remaining between them. Per germline, CDR1 SEHNR and CDR2 FQNEAQ (reference sequence). This CDR3 comprises 24 residues. The CDR3 coding sequence is TGTGCCAGCAGCTCTTATTCTGGGGGCGCGTTGCTGCTGGAAAAAATATCAACTAATGAAAAACTGTTTTTT. Amino acid sequence: CASSSYSGGALLLEKISTNEKLFF.

The chain employs TRBV20-1 and TRBJ2-7; unclear D gene. Germline CDR1 is DFQATT and CDR2 is SNEGSKA (reference sequence). V was cut by 5 bases and J by 5 bases, with 22 bases left in between. This CDR3 spans 15 amino acids. CDR3: CSASDPHGLTHEQYF. As DNA, the CDR3 is TGCAGTGCTTCGGACCCTCACGGGCTTACCCACGAGCAGTACTTC.

With respect to this clonotype: A single base separates this from a much larger clone, so it may be a read error. The chain links TRBV6-5 to TRBJ1-2; weak D call: TRBD1 (5 bases). The length of the CDR3 is 15 residues. The germline gives CDR1 MNHEY, CDR2 SVGAGI. Written as DNA, the CDR3 is TGTGCCAGCAGTTCTAACTCACAGGCTAACTATGGCCACACCTTC. It translates to CASSSNSQANYGHTF.